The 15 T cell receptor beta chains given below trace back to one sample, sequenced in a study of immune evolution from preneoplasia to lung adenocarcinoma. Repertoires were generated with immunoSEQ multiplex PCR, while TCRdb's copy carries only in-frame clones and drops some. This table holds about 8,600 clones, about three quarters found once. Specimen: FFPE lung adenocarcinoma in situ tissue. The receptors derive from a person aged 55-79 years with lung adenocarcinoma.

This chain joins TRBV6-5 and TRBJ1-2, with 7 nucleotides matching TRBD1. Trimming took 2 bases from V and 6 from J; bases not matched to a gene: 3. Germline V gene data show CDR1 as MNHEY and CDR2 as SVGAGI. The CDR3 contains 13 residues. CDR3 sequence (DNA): TGTGCCAGCAGTTACGCCGACAGGGATGGCTACACCTTC. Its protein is CASSYADRDGYTF.

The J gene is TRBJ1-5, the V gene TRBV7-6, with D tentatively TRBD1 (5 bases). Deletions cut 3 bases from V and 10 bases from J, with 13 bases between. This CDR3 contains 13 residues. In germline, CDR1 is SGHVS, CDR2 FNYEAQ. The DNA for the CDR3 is TGTGCCAGCAGCTTCCGACAGCTTTCTCCCCAGCATTTT. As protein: CASSFRQLSPQHF.

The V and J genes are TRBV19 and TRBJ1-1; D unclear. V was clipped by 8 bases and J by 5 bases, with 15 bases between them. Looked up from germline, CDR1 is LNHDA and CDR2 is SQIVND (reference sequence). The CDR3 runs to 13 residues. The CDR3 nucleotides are TGTGCCAGTTTCCAGGCTCGTTTGACTGAAGCTTTCTTT. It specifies CASFQARLTEAFF.

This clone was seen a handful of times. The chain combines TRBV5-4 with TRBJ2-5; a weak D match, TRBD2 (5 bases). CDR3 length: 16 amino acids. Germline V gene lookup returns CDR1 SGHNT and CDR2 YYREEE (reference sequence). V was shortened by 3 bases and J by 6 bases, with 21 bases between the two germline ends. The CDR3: CASSSMMRGKKKTQYF. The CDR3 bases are TGTGCCAGCAGCTCGATGATGAGAGGGAAGAAAAAGACCCAGTACTTC. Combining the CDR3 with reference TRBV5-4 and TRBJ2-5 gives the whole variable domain ETGVTQSPTHLIKTRGQQVTLRCSSQSGHNTVSWYQQALGQGPQFIFQYYREEENGRGNFPPRFSGLQFPNYSSELNVNALELDDSALYLCASSSMMRGKKKTQYFGPGTRLLVL.

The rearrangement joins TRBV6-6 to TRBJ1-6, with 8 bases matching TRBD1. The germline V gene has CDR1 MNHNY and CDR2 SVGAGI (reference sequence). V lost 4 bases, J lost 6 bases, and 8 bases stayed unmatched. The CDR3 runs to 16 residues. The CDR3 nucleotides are TGTGCCAGCAGTTTGGGCCCAGGGGGCCCTAATTCACCCCTCCACTTT. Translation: CASSLGPGGPNSPLHF.

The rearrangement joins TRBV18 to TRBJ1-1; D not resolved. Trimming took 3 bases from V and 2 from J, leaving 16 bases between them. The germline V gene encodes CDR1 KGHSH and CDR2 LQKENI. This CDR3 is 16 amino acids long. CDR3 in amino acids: CASSPQGRGSNTEAFF. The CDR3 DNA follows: TGTGCCAGCTCACCCCAAGGGAGAGGGAGTAACACTGAAGCTTTCTTT.

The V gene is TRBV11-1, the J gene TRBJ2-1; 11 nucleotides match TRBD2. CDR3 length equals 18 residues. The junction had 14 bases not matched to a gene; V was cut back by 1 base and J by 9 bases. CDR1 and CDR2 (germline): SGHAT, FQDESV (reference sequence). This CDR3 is CASSLGDSGGASDVEQFF. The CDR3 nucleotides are TGTGCCAGCAGCTTAGGGGATAGCGGGGGGGCCTCCGATGTTGAGCAGTTCTTC.

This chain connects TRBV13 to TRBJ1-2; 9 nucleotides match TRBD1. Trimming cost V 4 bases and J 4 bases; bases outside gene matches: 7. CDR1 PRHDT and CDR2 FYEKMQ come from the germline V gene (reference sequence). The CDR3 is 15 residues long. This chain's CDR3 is CASSSSTGGGYGYTF. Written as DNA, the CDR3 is TGTGCCAGCAGCTCAAGCACAGGGGGCGGCTATGGCTACACCTTC.

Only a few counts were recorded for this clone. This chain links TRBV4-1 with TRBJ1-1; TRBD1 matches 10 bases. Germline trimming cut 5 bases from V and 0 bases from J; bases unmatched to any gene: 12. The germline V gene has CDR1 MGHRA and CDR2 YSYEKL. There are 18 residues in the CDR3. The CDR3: CASSIGTGVEYLNTEAFF. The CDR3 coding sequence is TGCGCCAGCAGCATCGGGACAGGGGTCGAATACCTGAACACTGAAGCTTTCTTT.

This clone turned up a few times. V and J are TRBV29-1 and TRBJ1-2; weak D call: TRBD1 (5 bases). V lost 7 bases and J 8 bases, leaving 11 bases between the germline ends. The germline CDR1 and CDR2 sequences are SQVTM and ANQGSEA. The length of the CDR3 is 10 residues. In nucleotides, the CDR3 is TGCAGCGCGGGGGTGGGAGGCTACACCTTC. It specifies CSAGVGGYTF.

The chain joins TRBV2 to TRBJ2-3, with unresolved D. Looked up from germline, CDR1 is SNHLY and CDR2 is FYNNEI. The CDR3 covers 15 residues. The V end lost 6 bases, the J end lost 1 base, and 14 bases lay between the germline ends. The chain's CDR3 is CASSTRGGRTDTQYF. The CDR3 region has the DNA TGTGCCAGCAGCACCCGCGGCGGACGCACAGATACGCAGTATTTT.

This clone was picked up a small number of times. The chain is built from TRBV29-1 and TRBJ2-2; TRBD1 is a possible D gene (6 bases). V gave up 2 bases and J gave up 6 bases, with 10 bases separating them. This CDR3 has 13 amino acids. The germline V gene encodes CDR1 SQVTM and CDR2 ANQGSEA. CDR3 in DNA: TGCAGCGTTGAACCGGCAGGGGCCGGGGAGCTGTTTTTT. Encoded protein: CSVEPAGAGELFF.

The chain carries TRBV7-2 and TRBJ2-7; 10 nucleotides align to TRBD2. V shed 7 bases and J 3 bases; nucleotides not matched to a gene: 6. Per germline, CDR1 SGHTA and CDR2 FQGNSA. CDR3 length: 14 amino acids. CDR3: CASTIGLAVYEQYF. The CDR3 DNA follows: TGTGCCAGCACCATAGGACTAGCGGTCTACGAGCAGTACTTC.

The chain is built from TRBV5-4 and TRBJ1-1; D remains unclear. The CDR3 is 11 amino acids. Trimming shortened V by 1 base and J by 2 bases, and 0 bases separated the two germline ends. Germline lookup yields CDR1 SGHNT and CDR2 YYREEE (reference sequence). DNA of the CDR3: TGTGCCAGCAGCTTGAACACTGAAGCTTTCTTT. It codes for CASSLNTEAFF.

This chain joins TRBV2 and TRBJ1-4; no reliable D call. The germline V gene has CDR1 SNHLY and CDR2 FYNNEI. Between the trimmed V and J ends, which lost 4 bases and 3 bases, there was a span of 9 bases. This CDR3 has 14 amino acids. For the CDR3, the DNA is TGTGCCAGCAGTGCCACGGGTGCTAATGAAAAACTGTTTTTT. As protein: CASSATGANEKLFF. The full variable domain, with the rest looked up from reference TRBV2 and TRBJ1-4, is EPEVTQTPSHQVTQMGQEVILRCVPISNHLYFYWYRQILGQKVEFLVSFYNNEISEKSEIFDDQFSVERPDGSNFTLKIRSTKLEDSAMYFCASSATGANEKLFFGSGTQLSVL.